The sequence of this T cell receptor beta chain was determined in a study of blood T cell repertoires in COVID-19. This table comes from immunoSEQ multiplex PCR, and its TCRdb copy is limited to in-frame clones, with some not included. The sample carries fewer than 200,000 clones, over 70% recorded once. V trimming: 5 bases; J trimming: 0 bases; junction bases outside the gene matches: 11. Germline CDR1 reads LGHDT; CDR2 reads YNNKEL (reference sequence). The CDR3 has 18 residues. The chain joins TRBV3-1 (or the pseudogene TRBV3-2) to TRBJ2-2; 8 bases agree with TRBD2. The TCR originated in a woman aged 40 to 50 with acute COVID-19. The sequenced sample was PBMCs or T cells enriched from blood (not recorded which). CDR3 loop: CASSWGRAGVTNTGELFF. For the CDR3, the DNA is TGTGCCAGCAGCTGGGGAAGAGCGGGAGTTACGAACACCGGGGAGCTGTTTTTT.